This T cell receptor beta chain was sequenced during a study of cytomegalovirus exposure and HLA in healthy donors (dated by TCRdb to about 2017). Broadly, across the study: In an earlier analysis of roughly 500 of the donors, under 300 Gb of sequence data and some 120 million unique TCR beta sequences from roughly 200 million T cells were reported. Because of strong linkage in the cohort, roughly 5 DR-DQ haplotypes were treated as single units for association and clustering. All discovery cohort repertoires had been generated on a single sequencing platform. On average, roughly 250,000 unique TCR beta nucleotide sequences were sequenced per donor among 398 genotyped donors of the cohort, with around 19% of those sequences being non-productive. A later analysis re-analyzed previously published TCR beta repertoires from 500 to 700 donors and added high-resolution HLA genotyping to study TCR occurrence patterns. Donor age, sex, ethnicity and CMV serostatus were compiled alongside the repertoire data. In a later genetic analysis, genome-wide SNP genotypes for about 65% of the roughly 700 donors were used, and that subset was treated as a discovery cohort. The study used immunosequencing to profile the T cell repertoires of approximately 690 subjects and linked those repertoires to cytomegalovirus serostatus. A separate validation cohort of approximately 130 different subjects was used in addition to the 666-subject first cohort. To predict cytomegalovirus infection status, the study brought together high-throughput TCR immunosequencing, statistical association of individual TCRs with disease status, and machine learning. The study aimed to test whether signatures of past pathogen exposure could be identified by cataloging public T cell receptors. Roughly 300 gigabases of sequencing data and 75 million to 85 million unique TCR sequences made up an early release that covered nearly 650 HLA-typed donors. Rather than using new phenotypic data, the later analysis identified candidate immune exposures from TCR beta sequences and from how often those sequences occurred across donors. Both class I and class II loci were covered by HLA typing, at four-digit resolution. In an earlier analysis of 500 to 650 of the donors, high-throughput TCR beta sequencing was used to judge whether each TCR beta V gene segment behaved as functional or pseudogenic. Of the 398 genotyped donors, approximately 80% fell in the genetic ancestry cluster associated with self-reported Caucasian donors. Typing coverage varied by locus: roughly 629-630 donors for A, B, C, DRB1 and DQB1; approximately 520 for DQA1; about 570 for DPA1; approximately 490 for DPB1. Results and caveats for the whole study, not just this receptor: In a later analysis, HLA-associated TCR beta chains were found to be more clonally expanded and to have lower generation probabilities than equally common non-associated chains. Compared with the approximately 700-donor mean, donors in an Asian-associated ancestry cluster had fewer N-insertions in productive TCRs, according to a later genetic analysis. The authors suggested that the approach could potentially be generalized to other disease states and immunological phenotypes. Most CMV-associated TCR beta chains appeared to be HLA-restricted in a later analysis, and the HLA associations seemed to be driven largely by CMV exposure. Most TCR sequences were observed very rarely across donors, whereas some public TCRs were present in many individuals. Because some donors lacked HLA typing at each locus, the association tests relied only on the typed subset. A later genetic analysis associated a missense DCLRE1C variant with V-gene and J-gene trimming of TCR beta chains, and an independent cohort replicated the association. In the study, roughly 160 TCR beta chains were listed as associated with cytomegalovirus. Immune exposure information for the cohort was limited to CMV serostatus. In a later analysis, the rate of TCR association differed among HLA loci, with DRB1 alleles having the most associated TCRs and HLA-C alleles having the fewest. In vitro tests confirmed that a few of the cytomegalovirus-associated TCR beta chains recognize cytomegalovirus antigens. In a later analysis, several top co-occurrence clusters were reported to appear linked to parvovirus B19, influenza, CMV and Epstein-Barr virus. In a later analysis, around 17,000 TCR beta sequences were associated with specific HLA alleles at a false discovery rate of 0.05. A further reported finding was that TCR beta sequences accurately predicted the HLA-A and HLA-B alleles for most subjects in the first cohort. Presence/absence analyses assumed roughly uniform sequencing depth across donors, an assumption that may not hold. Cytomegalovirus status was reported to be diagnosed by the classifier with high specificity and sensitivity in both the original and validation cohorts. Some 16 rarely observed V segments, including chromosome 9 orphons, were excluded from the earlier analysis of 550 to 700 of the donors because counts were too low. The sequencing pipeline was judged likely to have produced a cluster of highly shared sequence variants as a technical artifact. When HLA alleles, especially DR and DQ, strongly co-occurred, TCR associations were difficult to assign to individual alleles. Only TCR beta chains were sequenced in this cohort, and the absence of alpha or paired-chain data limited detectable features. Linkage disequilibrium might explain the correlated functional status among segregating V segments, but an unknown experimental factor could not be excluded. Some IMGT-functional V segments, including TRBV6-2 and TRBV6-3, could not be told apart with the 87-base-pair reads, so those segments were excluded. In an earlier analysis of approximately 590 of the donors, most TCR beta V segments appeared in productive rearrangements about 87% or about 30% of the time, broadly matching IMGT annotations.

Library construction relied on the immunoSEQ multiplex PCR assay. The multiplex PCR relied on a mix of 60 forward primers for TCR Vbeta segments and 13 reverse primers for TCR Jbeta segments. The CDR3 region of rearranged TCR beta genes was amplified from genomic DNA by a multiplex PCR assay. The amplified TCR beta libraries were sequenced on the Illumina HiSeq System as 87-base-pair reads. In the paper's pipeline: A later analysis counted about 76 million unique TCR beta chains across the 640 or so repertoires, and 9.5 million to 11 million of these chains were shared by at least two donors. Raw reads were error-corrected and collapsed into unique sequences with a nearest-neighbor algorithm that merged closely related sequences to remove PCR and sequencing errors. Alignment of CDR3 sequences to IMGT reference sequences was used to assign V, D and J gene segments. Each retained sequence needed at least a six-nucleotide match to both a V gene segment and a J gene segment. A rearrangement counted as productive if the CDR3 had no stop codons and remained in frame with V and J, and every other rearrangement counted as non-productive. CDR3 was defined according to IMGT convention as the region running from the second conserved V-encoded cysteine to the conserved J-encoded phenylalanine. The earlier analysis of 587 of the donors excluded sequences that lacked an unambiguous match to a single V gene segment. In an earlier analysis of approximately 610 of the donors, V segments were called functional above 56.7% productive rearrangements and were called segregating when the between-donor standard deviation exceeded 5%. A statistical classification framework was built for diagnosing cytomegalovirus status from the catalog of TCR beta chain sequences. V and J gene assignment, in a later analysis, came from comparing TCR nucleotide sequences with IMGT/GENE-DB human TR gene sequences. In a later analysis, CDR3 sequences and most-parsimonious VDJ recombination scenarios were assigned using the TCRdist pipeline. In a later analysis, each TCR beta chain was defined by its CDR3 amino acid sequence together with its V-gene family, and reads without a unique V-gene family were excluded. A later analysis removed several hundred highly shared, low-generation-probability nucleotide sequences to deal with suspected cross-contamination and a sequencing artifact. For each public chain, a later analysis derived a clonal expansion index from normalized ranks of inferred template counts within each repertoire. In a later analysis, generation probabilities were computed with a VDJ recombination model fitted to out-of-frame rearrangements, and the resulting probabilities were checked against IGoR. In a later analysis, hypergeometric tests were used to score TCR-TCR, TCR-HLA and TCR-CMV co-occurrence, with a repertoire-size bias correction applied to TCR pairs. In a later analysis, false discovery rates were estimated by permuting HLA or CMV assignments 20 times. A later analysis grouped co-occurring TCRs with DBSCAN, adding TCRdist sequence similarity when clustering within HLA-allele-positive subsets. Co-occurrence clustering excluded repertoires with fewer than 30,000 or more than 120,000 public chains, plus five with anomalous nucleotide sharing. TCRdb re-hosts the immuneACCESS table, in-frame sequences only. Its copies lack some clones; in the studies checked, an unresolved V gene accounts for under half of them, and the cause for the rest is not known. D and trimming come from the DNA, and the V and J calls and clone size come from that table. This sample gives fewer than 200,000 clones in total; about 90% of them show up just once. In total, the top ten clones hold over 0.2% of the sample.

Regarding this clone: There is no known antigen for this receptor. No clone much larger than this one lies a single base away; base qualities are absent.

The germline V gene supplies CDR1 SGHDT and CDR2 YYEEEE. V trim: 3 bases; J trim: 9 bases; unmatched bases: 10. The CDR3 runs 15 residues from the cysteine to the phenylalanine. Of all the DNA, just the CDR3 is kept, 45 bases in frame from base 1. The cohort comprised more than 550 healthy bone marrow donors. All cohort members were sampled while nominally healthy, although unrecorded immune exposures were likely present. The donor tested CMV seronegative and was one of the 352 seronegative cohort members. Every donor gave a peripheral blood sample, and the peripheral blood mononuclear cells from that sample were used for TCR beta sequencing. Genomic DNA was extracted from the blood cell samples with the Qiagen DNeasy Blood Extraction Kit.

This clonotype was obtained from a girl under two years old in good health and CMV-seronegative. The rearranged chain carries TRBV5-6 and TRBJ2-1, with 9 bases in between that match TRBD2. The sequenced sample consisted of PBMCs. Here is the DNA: TGTGCCAGCAGCTATCGGGCGGGGGGGCGGCGTGAGCAGTTCTTC. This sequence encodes CASSYRAGGRREQFF.